This T cell receptor (beta chain) was recorded in a study of T cell changes during pregnancy in multiple sclerosis. Repertoires were generated with immunoSEQ multiplex PCR, while TCRdb's copy carries only in-frame clones and drops some. The table shows tens of thousands of clones, with about 90% occurring only once. The origin of this receptor is a female donor with multiple sclerosis, enrolled in a pregnancy study. This specimen was peripheral blood, taken in the second trimester of pregnancy.

This CDR3 reads CASSHPGTDYGYTF. The CDR3 DNA is TGTGCCAGCAGCCACCCCGGGACAGACTATGGCTACACCTTC. The rearrangement joins TRBV7-8 to TRBJ1-2; 7 bases align to TRBD1. Germline CDR1 and CDR2: SGHVS and FQNEAQ. This CDR3 region has 14 residues. V lost 5 bases and J lost 3; bases outside the gene matches: 6. The variable domain in full, completed from reference TRBV7-8 and TRBJ1-2, reads GAGVSQSPRYKVAKRGQDVALRCDPISGHVSLFWYQQALGQGPEFLTYFQNEAQLDKSGLPSDRFFAERPEGSVSTLKIQRTQQEDSAVYLCASSHPGTDYGYTFGSGTRLTVV.